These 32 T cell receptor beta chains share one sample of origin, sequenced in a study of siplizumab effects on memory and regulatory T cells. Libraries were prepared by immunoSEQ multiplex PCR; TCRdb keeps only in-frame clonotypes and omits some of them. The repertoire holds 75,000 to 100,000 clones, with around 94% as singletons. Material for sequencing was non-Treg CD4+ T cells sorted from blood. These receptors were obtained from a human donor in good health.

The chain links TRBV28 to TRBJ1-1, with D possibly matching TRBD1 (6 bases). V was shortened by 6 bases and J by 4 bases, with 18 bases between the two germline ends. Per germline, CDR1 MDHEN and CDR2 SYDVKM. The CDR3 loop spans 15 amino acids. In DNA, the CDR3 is TGTGCCAGCAGCTCGGGGAGTACAGGGTCCACTGAAGCTTTCTTT. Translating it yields CASSSGSTGSTEAFF.

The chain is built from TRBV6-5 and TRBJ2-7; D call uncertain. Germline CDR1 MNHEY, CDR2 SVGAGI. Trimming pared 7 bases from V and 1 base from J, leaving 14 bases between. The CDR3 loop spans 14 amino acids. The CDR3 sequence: CASITLGPSYEQYF. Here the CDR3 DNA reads TGTGCCAGCATCACACTGGGTCCTTCCTACGAGCAGTACTTC.

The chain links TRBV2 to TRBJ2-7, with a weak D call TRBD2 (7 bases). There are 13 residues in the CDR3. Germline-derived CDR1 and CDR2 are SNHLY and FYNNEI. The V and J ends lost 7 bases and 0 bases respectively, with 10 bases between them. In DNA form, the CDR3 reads TGTGCCAGCAAGGCGGGGGCCTCCTACGAGCAGTACTTC. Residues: CASKAGASYEQYF.

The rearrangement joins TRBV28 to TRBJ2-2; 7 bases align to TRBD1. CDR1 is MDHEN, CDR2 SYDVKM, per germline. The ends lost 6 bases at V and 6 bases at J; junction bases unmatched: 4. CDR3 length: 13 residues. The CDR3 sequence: CASSLTGSGELFF. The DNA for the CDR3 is TGTGCCAGCAGCCTGACAGGGTCCGGGGAGCTGTTTTTT. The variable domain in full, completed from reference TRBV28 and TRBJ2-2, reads DVKVTQSSRYLVKRTGEKVFLECVQDMDHENMFWYRQDPGLGLRLIYFSYDVKMKEKGDIPEGYSVSREKKERFSLILESASTNQTSMYLCASSLTGSGELFFGEGSRLTVL.

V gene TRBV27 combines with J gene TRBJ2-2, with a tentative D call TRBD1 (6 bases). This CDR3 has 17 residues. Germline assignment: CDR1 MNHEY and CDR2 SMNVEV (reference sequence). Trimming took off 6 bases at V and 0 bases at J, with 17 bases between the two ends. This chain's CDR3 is CASRGTGQLSNTGELFF. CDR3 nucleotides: TGTGCCAGCAGAGGGACGGGACAACTATCGAACACCGGGGAGCTGTTTTTT.

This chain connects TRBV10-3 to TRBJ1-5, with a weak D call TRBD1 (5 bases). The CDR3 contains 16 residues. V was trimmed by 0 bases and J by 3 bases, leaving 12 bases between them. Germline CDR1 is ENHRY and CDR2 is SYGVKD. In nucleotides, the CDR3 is TGTGCCATCAGTGAGTCGAGTCAGGGCTTCAATCAGCCCCAGCATTTT. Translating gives CAISESSQGFNQPQHF.

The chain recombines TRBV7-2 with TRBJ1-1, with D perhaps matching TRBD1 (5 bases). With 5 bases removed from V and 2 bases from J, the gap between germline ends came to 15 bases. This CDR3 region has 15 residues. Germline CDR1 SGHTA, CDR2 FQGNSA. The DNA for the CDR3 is TGTGCCAGCAGCCGGGGGAGCCCATCTAACACTGAAGCTTTCTTT. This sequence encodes CASSRGSPSNTEAFF. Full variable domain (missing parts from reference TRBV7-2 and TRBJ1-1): GAGVSQSPSNKVTEKGKDVELRCDPISGHTALYWYRQSLGQGLEFLIYFQGNSAPDKSGLPSDRFSAERTGGSVSTLTIQRTQQEDSAVYLCASSRGSPSNTEAFFGQGTRLTVV.

The CDR3 region is CASSLNPDYGYTF. CDR3 coding DNA: TGTGCCAGCAGTTTGAATCCCGACTATGGCTACACCTTC. The V and J genes are TRBV28 and TRBJ1-2; D ambiguous. The CDR3 length is 13 residues. The V gene lost 3 bases and the J gene lost 3 bases, with 8 bases spanning the gap. CDR1 MDHEN and CDR2 SYDVKM come from the germline V gene.

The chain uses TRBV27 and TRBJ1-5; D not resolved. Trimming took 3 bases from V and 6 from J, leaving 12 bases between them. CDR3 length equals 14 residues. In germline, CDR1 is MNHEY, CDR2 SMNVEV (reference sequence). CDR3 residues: CASSLAPVVQPQHF. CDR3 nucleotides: TGTGCCAGCAGTTTGGCTCCGGTCGTTCAGCCCCAGCATTTT.

CDR3: CASSPRRGGPEAFF. DNA for the CDR3: TGTGCCAGCAGCCCAAGACGTGGTGGTCCTGAAGCTTTCTTT. The J gene is TRBJ1-1, the V gene TRBV11-2; no clear D. Trimming shortened V by 5 bases and J by 6 bases, and 16 bases separated the two germline ends. Germline V lookup: CDR1 SGHAT, CDR2 FQNNGV. CDR3 length: 14 residues.

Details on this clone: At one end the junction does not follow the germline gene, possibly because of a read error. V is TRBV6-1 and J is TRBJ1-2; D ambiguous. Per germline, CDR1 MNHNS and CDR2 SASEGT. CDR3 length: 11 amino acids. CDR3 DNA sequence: TGTGCCAGCAGCCCGTCCTTGACGCTCGCCTTC. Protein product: CASSPSLTLAF.

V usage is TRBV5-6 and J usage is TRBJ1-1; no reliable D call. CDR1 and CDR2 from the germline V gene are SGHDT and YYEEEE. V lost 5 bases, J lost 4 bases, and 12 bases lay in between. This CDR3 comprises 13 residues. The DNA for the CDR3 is TGTGCCAGCAGGGGAGGACGGATCACTGAAGCTTTCTTT. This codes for CASRGGRITEAFF.

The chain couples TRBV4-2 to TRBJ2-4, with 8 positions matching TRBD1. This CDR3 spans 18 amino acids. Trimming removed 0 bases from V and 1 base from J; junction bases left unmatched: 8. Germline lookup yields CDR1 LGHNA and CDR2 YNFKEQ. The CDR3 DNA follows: TGTGCCAGCAGCCAAGAGGGCAGGGGGCGATGGGCCAAAAACATTCAGTACTTC. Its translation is CASSQEGRGRWAKNIQYF.

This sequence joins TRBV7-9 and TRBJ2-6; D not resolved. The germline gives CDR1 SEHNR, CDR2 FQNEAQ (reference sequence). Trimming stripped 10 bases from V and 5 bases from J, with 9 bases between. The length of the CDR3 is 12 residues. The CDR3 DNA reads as TGTGCCACCCCTCTCTGGGCCAACGTCCTGACTTTC. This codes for CATPLWANVLTF.

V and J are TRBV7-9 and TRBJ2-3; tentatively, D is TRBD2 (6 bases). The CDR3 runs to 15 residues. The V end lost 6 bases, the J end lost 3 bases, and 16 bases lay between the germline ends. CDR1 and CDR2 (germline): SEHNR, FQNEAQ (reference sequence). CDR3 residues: CASRHSGGGTDTQYF. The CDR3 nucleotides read TGTGCCAGCAGACATAGCGGTGGGGGGACAGATACGCAGTATTTT.

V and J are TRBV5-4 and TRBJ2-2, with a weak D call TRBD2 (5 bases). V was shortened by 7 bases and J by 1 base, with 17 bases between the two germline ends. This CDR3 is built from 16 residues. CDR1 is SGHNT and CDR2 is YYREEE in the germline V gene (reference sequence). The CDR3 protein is CASSPDSARNTGELFF. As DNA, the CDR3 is TGTGCCAGCTCCCCGGACTCAGCTAGGAACACCGGGGAGCTGTTTTTT.

The CDR3 is CASSVDPSASTDTQYF. The CDR3 DNA reads as TGTGCCAGCAGCGTAGACCCGAGTGCTAGCACAGATACGCAGTATTTT. The gene calls are TRBV9 and TRBJ2-3, with unresolved D. The V gene lost 0 bases and the J gene lost 0 bases, with 11 bases spanning the gap. The CDR3 covers 16 residues. Germline values: CDR1 SGDLS, CDR2 YYNGEE.

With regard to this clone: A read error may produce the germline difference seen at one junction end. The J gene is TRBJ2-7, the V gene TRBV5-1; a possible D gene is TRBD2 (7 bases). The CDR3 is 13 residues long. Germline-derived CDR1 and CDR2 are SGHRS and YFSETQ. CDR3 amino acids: CASSLFGGQEQYF. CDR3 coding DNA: TGTGCCAGCAGCTTGTTCGGGGGGCAAGAGCAGTACTTC.

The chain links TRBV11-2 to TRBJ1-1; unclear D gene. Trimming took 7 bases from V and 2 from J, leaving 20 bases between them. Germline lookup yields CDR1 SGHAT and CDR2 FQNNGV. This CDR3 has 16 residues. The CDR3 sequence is CASIKGVSEGNTEAFF. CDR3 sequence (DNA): TGTGCCAGCATCAAGGGTGTATCTGAGGGAAACACTGAAGCTTTCTTT.

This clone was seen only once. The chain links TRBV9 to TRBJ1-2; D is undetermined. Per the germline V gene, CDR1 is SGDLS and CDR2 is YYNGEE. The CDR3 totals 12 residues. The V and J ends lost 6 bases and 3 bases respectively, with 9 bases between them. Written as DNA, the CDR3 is TGTGCCAGCACCGCCAGTGACTATGGCTACACCTTC. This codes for CASTASDYGYTF.

CDR3 in amino acids: CASRGSSDTQYF. DNA of the CDR3: TGTGCTAGCCGTGGGTCCTCAGATACGCAGTATTTT. The rearrangement joins TRBV7-9 to TRBJ2-3; no definite D call. This CDR3 has 12 residues. The V gene's germline CDR1 is SEHNR and CDR2 FQNEAQ (reference sequence).

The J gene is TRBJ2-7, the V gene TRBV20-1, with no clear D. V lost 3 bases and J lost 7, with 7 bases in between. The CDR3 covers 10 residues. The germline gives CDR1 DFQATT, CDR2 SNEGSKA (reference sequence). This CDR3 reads CSASDTEQYF. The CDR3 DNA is TGCAGTGCTAGCGATACGGAGCAGTACTTC.

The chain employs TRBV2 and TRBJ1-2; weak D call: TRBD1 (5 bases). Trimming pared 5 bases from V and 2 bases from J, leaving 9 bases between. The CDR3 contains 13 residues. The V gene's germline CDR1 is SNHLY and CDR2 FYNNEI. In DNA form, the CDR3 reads TGTGCCAGCAGTAGGGGAGAAAACTATGGCTACACCTTC. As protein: CASSRGENYGYTF. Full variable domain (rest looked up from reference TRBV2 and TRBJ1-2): EPEVTQTPSHQVTQMGQEVILRCVPISNHLYFYWYRQILGQKVEFLVSFYNNEISEKSEIFDDQFSVERPDGSNFTLKIRSTKLEDSAMYFCASSRGENYGYTFGSGTRLTVV.

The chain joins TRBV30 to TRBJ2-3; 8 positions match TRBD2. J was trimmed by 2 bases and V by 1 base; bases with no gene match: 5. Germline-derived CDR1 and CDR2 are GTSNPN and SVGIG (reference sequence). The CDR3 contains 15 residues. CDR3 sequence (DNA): TGTGCCTGGAGTGGGGAGCGGGAGTTCACAGATACGCAGTATTTT. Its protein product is CAWSGEREFTDTQYF.

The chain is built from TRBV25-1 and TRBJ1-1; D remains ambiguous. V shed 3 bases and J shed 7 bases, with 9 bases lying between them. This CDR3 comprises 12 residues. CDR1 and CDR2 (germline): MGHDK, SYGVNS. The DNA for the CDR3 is TGTGCCAGCAGTGATCCCTTTTTTGAAGCTTTCTTT. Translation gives CASSDPFFEAFF.

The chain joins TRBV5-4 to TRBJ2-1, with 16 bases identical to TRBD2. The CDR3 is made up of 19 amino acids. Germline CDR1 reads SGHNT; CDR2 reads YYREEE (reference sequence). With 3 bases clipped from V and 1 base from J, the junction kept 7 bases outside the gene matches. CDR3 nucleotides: TGTGCCAGCAGCTCAACCGGGACTAGCGGGAGGGCATCCTACAATGAGCAGTTCTTC. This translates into CASSSTGTSGRASYNEQFF.

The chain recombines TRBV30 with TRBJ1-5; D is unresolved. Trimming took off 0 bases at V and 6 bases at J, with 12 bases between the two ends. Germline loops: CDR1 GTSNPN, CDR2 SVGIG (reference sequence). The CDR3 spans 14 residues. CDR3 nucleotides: TGTGCCTGGAGTGTACGGTTAGGAGGTCAGCCCCAGCATTTT. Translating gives CAWSVRLGGQPQHF.

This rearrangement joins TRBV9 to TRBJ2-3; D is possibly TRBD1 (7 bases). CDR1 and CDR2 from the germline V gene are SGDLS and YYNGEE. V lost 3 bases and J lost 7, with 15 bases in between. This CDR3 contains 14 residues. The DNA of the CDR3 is TGTGCCAGCAGCGCGCAGGGGGAGGTGTATACGCAGTATTTT. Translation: CASSAQGEVYTQYF.

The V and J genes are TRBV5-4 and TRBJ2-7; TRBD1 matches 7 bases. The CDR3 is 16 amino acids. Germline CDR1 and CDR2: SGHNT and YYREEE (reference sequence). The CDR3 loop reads CAVRQGEGSNSYEQYF. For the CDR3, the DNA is TGTGCTGTCAGACAGGGCGAAGGGTCCAACTCCTACGAGCAGTACTTC.

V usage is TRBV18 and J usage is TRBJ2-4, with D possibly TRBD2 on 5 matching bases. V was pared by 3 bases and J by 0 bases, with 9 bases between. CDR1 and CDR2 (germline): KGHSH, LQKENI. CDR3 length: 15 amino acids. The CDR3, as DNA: TGTGCCAGCTCACCGGAGAGGGCAGCCAAAAACATTCAGTACTTC. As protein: CASSPERAAKNIQYF. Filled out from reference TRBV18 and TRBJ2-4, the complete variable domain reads NAGVMQNPRHLVRRRGQEARLRCSPMKGHSHVYWYRQLPEEGLKFMVYLQKENIIDESGMPKERFSAEFPKEGPSILRIQQVVRGDSAAYFCASSPERAAKNIQYFGAGTRLSVL.

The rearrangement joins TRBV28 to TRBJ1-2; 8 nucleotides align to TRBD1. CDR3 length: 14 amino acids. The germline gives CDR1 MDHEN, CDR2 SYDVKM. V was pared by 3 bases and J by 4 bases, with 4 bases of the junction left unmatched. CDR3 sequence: CASSLNTGGYGYTF. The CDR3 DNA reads TGTGCCAGCAGTTTGAATACAGGGGGCTATGGCTACACCTTC.

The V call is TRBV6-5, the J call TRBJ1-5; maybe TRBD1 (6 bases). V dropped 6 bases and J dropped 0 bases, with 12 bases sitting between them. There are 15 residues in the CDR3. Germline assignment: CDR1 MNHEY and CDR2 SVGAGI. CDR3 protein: CASRTQGNSNQPQHF. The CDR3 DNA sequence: TGTGCCAGCAGAACACAGGGAAATAGCAATCAGCCCCAGCATTTT.